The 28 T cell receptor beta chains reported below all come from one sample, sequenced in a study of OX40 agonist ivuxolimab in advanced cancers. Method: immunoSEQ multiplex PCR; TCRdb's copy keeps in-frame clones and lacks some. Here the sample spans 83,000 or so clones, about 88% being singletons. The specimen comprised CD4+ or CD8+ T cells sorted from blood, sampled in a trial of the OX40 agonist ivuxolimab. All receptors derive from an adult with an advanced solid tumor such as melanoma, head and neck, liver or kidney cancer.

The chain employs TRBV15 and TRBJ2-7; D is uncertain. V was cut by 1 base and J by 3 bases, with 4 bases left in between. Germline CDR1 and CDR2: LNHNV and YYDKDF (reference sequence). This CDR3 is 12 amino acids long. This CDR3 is CATSRVGYEQYF. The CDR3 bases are TGTGCCACCAGCAGAGTCGGCTACGAGCAGTACTTC.

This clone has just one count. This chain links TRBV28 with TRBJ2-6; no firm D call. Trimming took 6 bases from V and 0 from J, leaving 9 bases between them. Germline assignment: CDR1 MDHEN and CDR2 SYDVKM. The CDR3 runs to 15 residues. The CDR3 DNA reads TGTGCCAGCAGCTATAGCAGCTCTGGGGCCAACGTCCTGACTTTC. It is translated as CASSYSSSGANVLTF. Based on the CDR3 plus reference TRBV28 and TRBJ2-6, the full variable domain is DVKVTQSSRYLVKRTGEKVFLECVQDMDHENMFWYRQDPGLGLRLIYFSYDVKMKEKGDIPEGYSVSREKKERFSLILESASTNQTSMYLCASSYSSSGANVLTFGAGSRLTVL.

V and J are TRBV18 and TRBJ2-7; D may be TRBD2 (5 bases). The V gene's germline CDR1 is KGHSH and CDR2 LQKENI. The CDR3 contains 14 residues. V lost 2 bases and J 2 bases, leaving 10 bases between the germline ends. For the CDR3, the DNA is TGTGCCAGCTCACCAGCGGGCGGAGCCTACGAGCAGTACTTC. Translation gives CASSPAGGAYEQYF.

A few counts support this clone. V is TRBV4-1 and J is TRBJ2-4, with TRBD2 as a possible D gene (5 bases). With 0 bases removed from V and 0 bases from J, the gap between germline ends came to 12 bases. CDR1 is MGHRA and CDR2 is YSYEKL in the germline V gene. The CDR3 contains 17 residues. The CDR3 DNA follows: TGCGCCAGCAGCCAAGATTTTGAGGGCCCAGCCAAAAACATTCAGTACTTC. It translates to CASSQDFEGPAKNIQYF.

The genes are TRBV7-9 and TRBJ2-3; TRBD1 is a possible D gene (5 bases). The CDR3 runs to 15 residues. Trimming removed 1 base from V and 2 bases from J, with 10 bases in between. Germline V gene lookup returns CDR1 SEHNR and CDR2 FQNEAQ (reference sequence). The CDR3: CASSLVAGSTDTQYF. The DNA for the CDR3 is TGTGCCAGCAGCTTAGTAGCAGGGTCCACAGATACGCAGTATTTT.

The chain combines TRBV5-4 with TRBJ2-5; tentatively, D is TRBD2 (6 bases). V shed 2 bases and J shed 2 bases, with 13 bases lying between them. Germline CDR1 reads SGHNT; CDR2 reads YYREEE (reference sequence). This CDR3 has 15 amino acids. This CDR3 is CASSLSSGWQETQYF. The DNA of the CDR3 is TGTGCCAGCAGCTTATCAAGCGGGTGGCAAGAGACCCAGTACTTC.

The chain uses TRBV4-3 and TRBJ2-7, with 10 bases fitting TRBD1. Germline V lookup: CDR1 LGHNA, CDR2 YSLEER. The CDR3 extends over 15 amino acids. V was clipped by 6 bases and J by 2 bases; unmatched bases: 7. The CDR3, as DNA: TGCGCCAGCAGGAAAGACAGGGGGCAGACCTACGAGCAGTACTTC. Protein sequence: CASRKDRGQTYEQYF.

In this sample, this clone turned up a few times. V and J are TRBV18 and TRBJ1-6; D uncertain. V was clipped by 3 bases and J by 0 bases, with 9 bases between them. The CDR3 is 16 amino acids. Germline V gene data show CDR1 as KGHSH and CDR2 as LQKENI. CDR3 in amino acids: CASSPTASSYNSPLHF. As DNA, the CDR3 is TGTGCCAGCTCACCCACAGCAAGCTCCTATAATTCACCCCTCCACTTT. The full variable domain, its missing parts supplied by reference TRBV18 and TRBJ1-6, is NAGVMQNPRHLVRRRGQEARLRCSPMKGHSHVYWYRQLPEEGLKFMVYLQKENIIDESGMPKERFSAEFPKEGPSILRIQQVVRGDSAAYFCASSPTASSYNSPLHFGNGTRLTVT.

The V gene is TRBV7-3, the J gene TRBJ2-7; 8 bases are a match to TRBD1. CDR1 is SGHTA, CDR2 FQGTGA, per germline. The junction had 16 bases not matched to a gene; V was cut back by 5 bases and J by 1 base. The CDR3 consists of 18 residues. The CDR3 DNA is TGTGCCAGCAGCCAAATAGGGACAGGCATAAAAATTTCCTACGAGCAGTACTTC. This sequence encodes CASSQIGTGIKISYEQYF.

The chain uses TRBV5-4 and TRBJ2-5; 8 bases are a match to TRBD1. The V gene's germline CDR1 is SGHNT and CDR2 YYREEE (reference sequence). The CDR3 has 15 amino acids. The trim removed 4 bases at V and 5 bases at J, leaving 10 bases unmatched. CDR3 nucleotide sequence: TGTGCCAGCAGCATAGGGACAGGTTATGGGGAGACCCAGTACTTC. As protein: CASSIGTGYGETQYF.

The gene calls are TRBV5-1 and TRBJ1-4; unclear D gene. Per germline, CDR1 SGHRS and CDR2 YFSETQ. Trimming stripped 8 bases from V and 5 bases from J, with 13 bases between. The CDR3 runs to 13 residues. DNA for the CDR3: TGCGCCAGTAAGACGGCCCTGAATGAAAAACTGTTTTTT. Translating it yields CASKTALNEKLFF.

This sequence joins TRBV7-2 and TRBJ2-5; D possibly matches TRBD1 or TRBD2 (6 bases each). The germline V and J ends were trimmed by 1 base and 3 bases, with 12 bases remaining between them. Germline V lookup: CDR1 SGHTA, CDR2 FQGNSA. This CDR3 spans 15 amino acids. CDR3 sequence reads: CASSLERGRKETQYF. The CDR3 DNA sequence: TGTGCCAGCAGCTTAGAACGGGGGCGAAAAGAGACCCAGTACTTC.

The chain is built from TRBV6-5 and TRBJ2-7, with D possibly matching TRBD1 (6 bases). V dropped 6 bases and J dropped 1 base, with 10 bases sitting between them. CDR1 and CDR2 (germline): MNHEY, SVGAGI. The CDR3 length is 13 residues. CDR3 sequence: CASSQQGSYEQYF. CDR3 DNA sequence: TGTGCCAGCAGCCAACAGGGTTCCTACGAGCAGTACTTC.

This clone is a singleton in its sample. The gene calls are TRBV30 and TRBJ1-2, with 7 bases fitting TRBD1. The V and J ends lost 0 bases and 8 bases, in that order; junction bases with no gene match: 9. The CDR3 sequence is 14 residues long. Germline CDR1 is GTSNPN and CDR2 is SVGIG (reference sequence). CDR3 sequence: CAWSVRGPGRGYTF. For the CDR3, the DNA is TGTGCCTGGAGTGTAAGGGGGCCAGGGCGAGGCTACACCTTC.

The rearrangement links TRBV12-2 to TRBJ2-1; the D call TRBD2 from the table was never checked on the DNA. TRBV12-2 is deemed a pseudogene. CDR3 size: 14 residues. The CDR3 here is CASRLLGGSNEQFF. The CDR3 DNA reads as TGTGCAAGTCGCTTATTAGGAGGGAGCAATGAGCAGTTCTTC.

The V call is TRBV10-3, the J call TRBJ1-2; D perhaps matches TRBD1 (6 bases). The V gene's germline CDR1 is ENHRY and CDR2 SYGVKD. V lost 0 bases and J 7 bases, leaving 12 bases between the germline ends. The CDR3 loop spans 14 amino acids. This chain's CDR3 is CAISESHREAGYTF. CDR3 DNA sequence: TGTGCCATCAGTGAGTCACACAGGGAGGCTGGCTACACCTTC.

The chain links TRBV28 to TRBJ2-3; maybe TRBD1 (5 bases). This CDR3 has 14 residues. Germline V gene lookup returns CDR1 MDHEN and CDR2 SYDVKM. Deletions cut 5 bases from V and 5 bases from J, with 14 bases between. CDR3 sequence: CASSTDSLIDTQYF. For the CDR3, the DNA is TGTGCCAGCAGTACCGACAGTCTGATAGATACGCAGTATTTT.

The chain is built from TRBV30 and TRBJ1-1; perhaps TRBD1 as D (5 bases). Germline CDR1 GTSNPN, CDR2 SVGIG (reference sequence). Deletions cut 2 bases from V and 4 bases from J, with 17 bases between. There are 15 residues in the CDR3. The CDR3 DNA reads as TGTGCCTGGAGTTCGCGACAGTTTCGGGGCACTGAAGCTTTCTTT. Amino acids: CAWSSRQFRGTEAFF.

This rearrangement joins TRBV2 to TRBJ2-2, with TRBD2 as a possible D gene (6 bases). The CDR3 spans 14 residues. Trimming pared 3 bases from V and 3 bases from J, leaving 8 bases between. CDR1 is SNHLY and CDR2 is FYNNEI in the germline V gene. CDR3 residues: CASSEGGYTGELFF. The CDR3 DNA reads TGTGCCAGCAGTGAGGGAGGATACACCGGGGAGCTGTTTTTT.

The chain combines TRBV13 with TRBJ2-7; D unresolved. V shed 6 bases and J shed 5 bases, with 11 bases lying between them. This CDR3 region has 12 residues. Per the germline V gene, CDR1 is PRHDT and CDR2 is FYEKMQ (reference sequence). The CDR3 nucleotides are TGTGCCAGCAGTGAAGGTGGGGACGAGCAGTACTTC. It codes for CASSEGGDEQYF.

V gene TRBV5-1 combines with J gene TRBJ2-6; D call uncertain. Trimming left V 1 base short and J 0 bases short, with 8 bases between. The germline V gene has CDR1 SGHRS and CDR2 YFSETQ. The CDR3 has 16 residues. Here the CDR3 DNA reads TGCGCCAGCAGCTTGTCTGGTGGCTCTGGGGCCAACGTCCTGACTTTC. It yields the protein CASSLSGGSGANVLTF.

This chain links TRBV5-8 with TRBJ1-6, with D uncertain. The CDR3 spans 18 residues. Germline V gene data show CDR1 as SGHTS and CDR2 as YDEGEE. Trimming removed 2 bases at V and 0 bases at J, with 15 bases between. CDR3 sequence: CASSFEAGLSSYNSPLHF. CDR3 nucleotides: TGTGCCAGCAGCTTTGAGGCAGGCCTTAGCTCCTATAATTCACCCCTCCACTTT.

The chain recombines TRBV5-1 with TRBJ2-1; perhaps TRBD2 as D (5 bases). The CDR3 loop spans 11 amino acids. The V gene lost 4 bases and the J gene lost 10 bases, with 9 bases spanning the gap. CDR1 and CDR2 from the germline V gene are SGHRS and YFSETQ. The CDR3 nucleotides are TGCGCCAGCAGCGCCACGGGGGAGCAGTTCTTC. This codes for CASSATGEQFF.

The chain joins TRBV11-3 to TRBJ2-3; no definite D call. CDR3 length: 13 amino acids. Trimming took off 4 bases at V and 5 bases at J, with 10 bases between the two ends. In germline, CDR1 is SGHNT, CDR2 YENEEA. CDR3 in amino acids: CASSSRTLDTQYF. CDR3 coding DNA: TGTGCCAGCAGCTCAAGGACCCTAGATACGCAGTATTTT.

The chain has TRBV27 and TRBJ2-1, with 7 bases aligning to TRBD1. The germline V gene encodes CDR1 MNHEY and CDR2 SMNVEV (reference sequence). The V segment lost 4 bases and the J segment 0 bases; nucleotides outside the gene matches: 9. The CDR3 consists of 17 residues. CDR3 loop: CASSSIGQASSYNEQFF. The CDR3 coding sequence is TGTGCCAGCAGTTCGATCGGACAGGCGAGCTCCTACAATGAGCAGTTCTTC.

This chain's CDR3 is CASSLLGQGHTQYF. CDR3 DNA sequence: TGTGCCAGCAGCTTACTTGGACAGGGACATACGCAGTATTTT. This sequence joins TRBV7-2 and TRBJ2-3; 8 bases align to TRBD1. V gave up 2 bases and J gave up 7 bases; unmatched junction bases: 5. CDR1 is SGHTA and CDR2 is FQGNSA in the germline V gene. CDR3 size: 14 residues.

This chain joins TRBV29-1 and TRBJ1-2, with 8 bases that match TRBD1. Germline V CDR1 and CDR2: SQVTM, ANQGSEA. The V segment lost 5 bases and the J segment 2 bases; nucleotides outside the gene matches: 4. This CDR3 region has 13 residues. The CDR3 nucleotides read TGCAGCGTTCGAAGACAGGGGAACTATGGCTACACCTTC. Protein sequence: CSVRRQGNYGYTF.

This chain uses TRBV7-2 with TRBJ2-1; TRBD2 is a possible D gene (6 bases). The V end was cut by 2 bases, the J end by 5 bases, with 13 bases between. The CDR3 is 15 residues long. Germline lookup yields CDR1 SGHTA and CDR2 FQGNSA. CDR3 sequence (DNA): TGTGCCAGCAGCTTAACTCCGGGGGAAAACAATGAGCAGTTCTTC. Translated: CASSLTPGENNEQFF.